The 19 T cell receptor beta chains below come from one sample, sequenced in a study of CD8+ T cells in alopecia areata. Extracted RNA was reverse transcribed into cDNA, the sequencing template. The method was immunoSEQ multiplex PCR; TCRdb's version includes in-frame clones alone and lacks a portion of them. The sample shows 80,000 to 100,000 clones, more than 35% of them seen only once. Input material: CD4+ T cells sorted from blood. The receptor set was obtained from a human donor with alopecia areata.

The chain uses TRBV7-9 and TRBJ2-1; D possibly matches TRBD1 or TRBD2 (5 bases each). With 5 bases removed from V and 8 bases from J, the gap between germline ends came to 19 bases. Germline V gene sequence: CDR1 SEHNR, CDR2 FQNEAQ (reference sequence). This CDR3 is 15 amino acids long. The CDR3 coding sequence is TGTGCCAGCAGCGGACAAACCCGAGGGAAAGATGAGCAGTTCTTC. Translated, it gives CASSGQTRGKDEQFF.

The chain links TRBV30 to TRBJ2-1, with TRBD2 matching over 11 bases. The CDR3 is made up of 16 amino acids. Germline V gene lookup returns CDR1 GTSNPN and CDR2 SVGIG (reference sequence). V was clipped by 3 bases and J by 5 bases; unmatched bases: 9. The CDR3 region is CAWRRLSGGADNEQFF. The CDR3 bases are TGTGCCTGGAGGCGCCTTAGCGGGGGGGCGGACAATGAGCAGTTCTTC.

The CDR3 loop is CAWAGVATEAFF. CDR3 sequence (DNA): TGTGCCTGGGCGGGAGTGGCCACTGAAGCTTTCTTT. V gene TRBV30 combines with J gene TRBJ1-1; D unresolved. Germline loops: CDR1 GTSNPN, CDR2 SVGIG (reference sequence). V dropped 5 bases and J dropped 4 bases, with 11 bases sitting between them. The CDR3 has 12 amino acids.

The rearrangement links TRBV30 to TRBJ2-1; D remains unclear. Germline V lookup: CDR1 GTSNPN, CDR2 SVGIG (reference sequence). The CDR3 is made up of 15 amino acids. Between the trimmed V and J ends, which lost 0 bases and 0 bases, there was a span of 9 bases. CDR3 residues: CAWSVGLDSYNEQFF. CDR3 DNA sequence: TGTGCCTGGAGTGTAGGGCTAGACTCCTACAATGAGCAGTTCTTC.

The chain uses TRBV4-1 and TRBJ2-7; TRBD1 matches 9 bases. This CDR3 spans 13 amino acids. Germline CDR1 reads MGHRA; CDR2 reads YSYEKL. Losses at the gene ends were 7 bases for V and 3 bases for J; bases not matched to a gene: 4. The CDR3 DNA sequence: TGCGCCAGCAAGGGGACAGGGATCTACGAGCAGTACTTC. Translation: CASKGTGIYEQYF.

This clone was seen a handful of times. The CDR3 protein is CSVAGTGANQPQHF. The CDR3 bases are TGCAGCGTCGCCGGGACAGGGGCCAATCAGCCCCAGCATTTT. The chain combines TRBV29-1 with TRBJ1-5, with 10 bases identical to TRBD1. CDR3 length equals 14 residues. Germline values: CDR1 SQVTM, CDR2 ANQGSEA. The ends lost 6 bases at V and 3 bases at J; junction bases unmatched: 5.

This clone came up a few times. V usage is TRBV7-6 and J usage is TRBJ2-7; perhaps D is TRBD1 or TRBD2 (5 bases each). Germline CDR1 SGHVS, CDR2 FNYEAQ. CDR3 length: 17 amino acids. The V and J ends lost 2 bases and 2 bases respectively, with 19 bases between them. CDR3 protein: CASSLFPRGVRTYEQYF. The CDR3, as DNA: TGTGCCAGCAGCTTATTCCCGAGGGGCGTCAGGACCTACGAGCAGTACTTC.

This clone was seen a few times. The CDR3 nucleotides are TGTGCCAGCAGCTTAGGCGGCAACCTACAGCATTTT. Translating it yields CASSLGGNLQHF. The V and J genes are TRBV7-9 and TRBJ1-5; D is unresolved. V was shortened by 1 base and J by 13 bases, with 11 bases between the two germline ends. The CDR3 spans 12 residues. Germline CDR1 is SEHNR and CDR2 is FQNEAQ (reference sequence). The variable domain in full, completed from reference TRBV7-9 and TRBJ1-5, reads DTGVSQNPRHKITKRGQNVTFRCDPISEHNRLYWYRQTLGQGPEFLTYFQNEAQLEKSRLLSDRFSAERPKGSFSTLEIQRTEQGDSAMYLCASSLGGNLQHFGDGTRLSIL.

The gene calls are TRBV7-8 and TRBJ2-2; D is undetermined. V lost 6 bases to trimming and J lost 8 bases, with 10 bases between them. The CDR3 spans 12 residues. In germline, CDR1 is SGHVS, CDR2 FQNEAQ. The DNA of the CDR3 is TGTGCCAGCAGTCGGGTTTTTGGGGAGCTGTTTTTT. It specifies CASSRVFGELFF.

This clone was seen more than once but under ten times. The V gene is TRBV19, the J gene TRBJ2-6; TRBD1 matches at 7 bases. J was trimmed by 1 base and V by 4 bases; bases with no gene match: 4. The CDR3 is made up of 16 amino acids. Germline values: CDR1 LNHDA, CDR2 SQIVND (reference sequence). Written as DNA, the CDR3 is TGTGCCAGTAGTAAACCACAGGGGTCTGGGGCCAACGTCCTGACTTTC. This codes for CASSKPQGSGANVLTF.

CDR3 sequence reads: CASRQSGDYGYTF. For the CDR3, the DNA is TGCGCCAGCAGACAGTCGGGGGACTATGGCTACACCTTC. The chain carries TRBV5-1 and TRBJ1-2; D is perhaps TRBD1 (5 bases). Per the germline V gene, CDR1 is SGHRS and CDR2 is YFSETQ. V lost 5 bases, J lost 3 bases, and 11 bases lay in between. The CDR3 is 13 residues long.

The chain links TRBV20-1 to TRBJ2-7, with D unclear. V shed 2 bases and J shed 5 bases, with 7 bases lying between them. The CDR3 is 11 residues long. Germline V gene data show CDR1 as DFQATT and CDR2 as SNEGSKA (reference sequence). The CDR3 reads CSARNRDEQYF. The CDR3 region has the DNA TGCAGTGCTAGAAATAGGGACGAGCAGTACTTC.

This clone has a handful of counts. This chain links TRBV7-6 with TRBJ2-1; D is undetermined. CDR1 is SGHVS, CDR2 FNYEAQ, per germline. Trimming left V 0 bases short and J 4 bases short, with 7 bases between. This CDR3 is built from 14 residues. CDR3 DNA sequence: TGTGCCAGCAGCTTAGCGCTGGCTTACAATGAGCAGTTCTTC. Translation: CASSLALAYNEQFF.

The chain carries TRBV28 and TRBJ2-3; TRBD1 aligns across 7 bases. The CDR3 extends over 18 amino acids. V gave up 5 bases and J gave up 2 bases; unmatched junction bases: 16. Germline lookup yields CDR1 MDHEN and CDR2 SYDVKM. The CDR3 protein is CASSLTGMGGPATDTQYF. In DNA form, the CDR3 reads TGTGCCAGCAGTCTGACAGGGATGGGCGGACCTGCCACAGATACGCAGTATTTT.

This clone has just a few counts. V and J are TRBV5-4 and TRBJ2-5; D perhaps matches TRBD1 (5 bases). The length of the CDR3 is 14 residues. The germline CDR1 and CDR2 sequences are SGHNT and YYREEE (reference sequence). V was clipped by 4 bases and J by 2 bases, with 12 bases between them. The CDR3 is CASSLGHLQETQYF. CDR3 DNA sequence: TGTGCCAGCAGCCTCGGACACTTACAAGAGACCCAGTACTTC.

This chain links TRBV29-1 with TRBJ2-2; no clear D gene. This CDR3 spans 12 amino acids. Germline lookup yields CDR1 SQVTM and CDR2 ANQGSEA. V shed 7 bases and J shed 3 bases, with 9 bases lying between them. The CDR3 spells CSAREDTGELFF. Written as DNA, the CDR3 is TGCAGCGCCCGAGAGGACACCGGGGAGCTGTTTTTT.

The chain recombines TRBV14 with TRBJ2-5; 7 bases are a match to TRBD2. The CDR3 is 13 amino acids. Germline V CDR1 and CDR2: SGHDN, FVKESK. V shed 1 base and J 9 bases; nucleotides not matched to a gene: 5. The CDR3 here is CASSQVSAGAQYF. The CDR3 DNA sequence: TGTGCCAGCAGCCAAGTTTCGGCGGGAGCCCAGTACTTC. Supplemented by reference TRBV14 and TRBJ2-5, the full variable domain reads EAGVTQFPSHSVIEKGQTVTLRCDPISGHDNLYWYRRVMGKEIKFLLHFVKESKQDESGMPNNRFLAERTGGTYSTLKVQPAELEDSGVYFCASSQVSAGAQYFGPGTRLLVL.

The rearrangement joins TRBV7-9 to TRBJ2-2, with no clear D. Germline CDR1 is SEHNR and CDR2 is FQNEAQ (reference sequence). CDR3 size: 12 residues. CDR3 region: CAAYGNTGELFF. The CDR3 DNA is TGTGCTGCCTACGGAAACACCGGGGAGCTGTTTTTT.

V gene TRBV15 combines with J gene TRBJ2-1, with a possible D match to TRBD1 (5 bases). The CDR3 covers 14 residues. V was cut by 5 bases and J by 6 bases, with 14 bases left in between. CDR1 is LNHNV, CDR2 YYDKDF, per germline (reference sequence). The CDR3, as DNA: TGTGCCACCAGCCCGCGGACAACTTCCAATGAGCAGTTCTTC. It codes for CATSPRTTSNEQFF.